This TCR beta chain was recorded in a study of blood T cells in healthy people across ages. Notes on the study in general: More naive CD4+ cells and higher diversity marked long-lived donors relative to aged donors. What prevented conclusive comparison of naive and antigen-experienced cells was that PBMCs were unsorted.

With respect to this clonotype: The antigen is undetermined. One end of the junction does not line up with germline, which may come from a read error.

The CDR3 is 14 residues long. The germline CDR1 and CDR2 sequences are ENHRY and SYGVKD. Through a sample-barcoded 5' primer and a J-beta primer mix, a second PCR was run for about 7 to 12 cycles. Each TCR beta cDNA got a 12-nucleotide random molecular identifier. MiXCR was run by TCRdb on the 5' RACE reads, yielding one entry per CDR3 protein. The sample yields about 1,600,000 distinct CDR3 sequences, 42% seen once. The sequenced material came from blood. This sequence originates from a woman aged 18-29 years in good health. The rearrangement links TRBV10-3 to TRBJ2-7, with D perhaps TRBD1 (6 bases). CDR3 DNA sequence: TGTACCATCAGTGGTCGACAGGCGACCTACGAGCAGTACTTC. It is translated as CTISGRQATYEQYF.